The 28 T cell receptor beta chains reported below all come from one sample, sequenced in a study of shared clonotypes between healthy human individuals. Profiling relied on immunoSEQ multiplex PCR, and the TCRdb table lists in-frame clones only, not all of them. The table shows roughly 2.2 million clones, with 92% occurring only once. The specimen sequenced was naive CD4+ T cells from PBMCs. As to subset: CD45RA+ positively selected. Receptors originate from a man aged 18 to 30 in good health. Some clones in this sample may be carry-over from other donors' samples.

V usage is TRBV10-3 and J usage is TRBJ1-2, with D possibly matching TRBD1 (6 bases). Germline V gives CDR1 ENHRY, CDR2 SYGVKD. The CDR3 covers 14 residues. Deletions cut 5 bases from V and 3 bases from J, with 13 bases between. CDR3 in amino acids: CAISKNREDYGYTF. CDR3 in DNA: TGTGCCATCAGTAAGAACAGGGAAGACTATGGCTACACCTTC.

A single count supports this clone. This rearrangement joins TRBV6-5 to TRBJ1-6; D gene unclear. CDR3 length: 13 residues. Germline-derived CDR1 and CDR2 are MNHEY and SVGAGI. The V end was cut by 2 bases, the J end by 8 bases, with 7 bases between. The DNA of the CDR3 is TGTGCCAGCAGTTACGAGGTTTATTCACCCCTCCACTTT. Translated: CASSYEVYSPLHF.

This chain links TRBV27 with TRBJ2-7; 7 bases align to TRBD1. Germline CDR1 is MNHEY and CDR2 is SMNVEV (reference sequence). The CDR3 extends over 15 amino acids. V shed 5 bases and J 0 bases; nucleotides not matched to a gene: 7. CDR3 sequence: CASSPRRGPSYEQYF. In nucleotides, the CDR3 is TGTGCCAGCAGTCCACGAAGGGGGCCCTCCTACGAGCAGTACTTC.

The chain links TRBV6-1 to TRBJ1-2; D is uncertain. V was trimmed by 8 bases and J by 2 bases, leaving 15 bases between them. The germline CDR1 and CDR2 sequences are MNHNS and SASEGT. The CDR3 spans 14 residues. CDR3 protein: CASCGVPLNYGYTF. CDR3 DNA sequence: TGTGCCAGCTGTGGAGTTCCACTCAACTATGGCTACACCTTC.

Only a few counts were recorded for this clone. The chain links TRBV21-1 to TRBJ2-3; the table gives TRBD2 as D, unverified against the DNA. TRBV21-1 is marked as a pseudogene. This CDR3 contains 12 residues. The CDR3 DNA sequence: TGTGCCAGCAGCAAGAGGAGGGATACGCAGTATTTT. It is translated as CASSKRRDTQYF.

This chain uses TRBV6-1 with TRBJ2-4; D is perhaps TRBD1 or TRBD2 (6 bases each). CDR1 and CDR2 from the germline V gene are MNHNS and SASEGT. The CDR3 totals 15 residues. The ends were cut back, 5 bases at V and 9 bases at J, with 20 bases in the middle. As DNA, the CDR3 is TGTGCCAGCAGTCCAAGGGGGGTCCAACCCAGCATTCAGTACTTC. Protein sequence: CASSPRGVQPSIQYF.

This chain links TRBV6-5 with TRBJ2-7, with D unresolved. Trimming cost V 8 bases and J 0 bases, with 11 bases left between them. Germline CDR1 is MNHEY and CDR2 is SVGAGI. The CDR3 is 13 residues long. The CDR3 nucleotides read TGTGCCAGCGGACGGCGCGGCTCCTACGAGCAGTACTTC. Protein sequence: CASGRRGSYEQYF.

The table lists this clone with a few counts. The chain combines TRBV5-1 with TRBJ1-5, with D possibly TRBD1 on 6 matching bases. The ends were cut back, 4 bases at V and 6 bases at J, with 14 bases in the middle. The CDR3 sequence is 14 residues long. Per germline, CDR1 SGHRS and CDR2 YFSETQ. This CDR3 is CASSPGETGQPQHF. CDR3 sequence (DNA): TGCGCCAGCAGCCCAGGGGAAACAGGTCAGCCCCAGCATTTT.

The rearrangement links TRBV2 to TRBJ1-2, with D tentatively TRBD1 (5 bases). This CDR3 region has 14 residues. The V end lost 0 bases, the J end lost 8 bases, and 13 bases lay between the germline ends. Germline V gives CDR1 SNHLY, CDR2 FYNNEI. The DNA for the CDR3 is TGTGCCAGCAGTGAAGCGGGACGGCCCAGCGGCTACACCTTC. Translation gives CASSEAGRPSGYTF.

V usage is TRBV15 and J usage is TRBJ2-7; D is possibly TRBD2 (6 bases). The CDR3 is made up of 14 amino acids. The V gene lost 1 base and the J gene lost 3 bases, with 10 bases spanning the gap. Germline CDR1 is LNHNV and CDR2 is YYDKDF (reference sequence). Here the CDR3 DNA reads TGTGCCACCAGCAGAGGGGGGGATCTCTACGAGCAGTACTTC. Protein: CATSRGGDLYEQYF.

V gene TRBV2 combines with J gene TRBJ2-5; D might be TRBD1 or TRBD2, each matching 6 bases. The germline CDR1 and CDR2 sequences are SNHLY and FYNNEI. The V and J ends lost 4 bases and 2 bases respectively, with 11 bases between them. The CDR3 covers 14 residues. For the CDR3, the DNA is TGTGCCAGCAGTGGGGGGCGGGGACAAGAGACCCAGTACTTC. Translating it yields CASSGGRGQETQYF.

The rearrangement uses TRBV9 and TRBJ2-1, with 15 bases that match TRBD2. This CDR3 contains 16 residues. V lost 4 bases and J lost 8; bases outside the gene matches: 7. CDR1 and CDR2 (germline): SGDLS, YYNGEE. The CDR3 bases are TGTGCCAGCAGCCAAGGGACTAGCGGGAGGTTCGATGAGCAGTTCTTC. This codes for CASSQGTSGRFDEQFF.

The table lists this clone with a count of one. V and J are TRBV9 and TRBJ2-3, with 8 bases aligning to TRBD2. This CDR3 is 16 amino acids long. Germline CDR1 SGDLS, CDR2 YYNGEE. The junction had 8 bases not matched to a gene; V was cut back by 3 bases and J by 2 bases. Written as DNA, the CDR3 is TGTGCCAGCAGCGGAGAACTAGCGGACTTCACAGATACGCAGTATTTT. Its protein is CASSGELADFTDTQYF.

The chain has TRBV9 and TRBJ2-2; TRBD2 is a possible D gene (5 bases). Trimming removed 3 bases from V and 6 bases from J, with 15 bases in between. The germline V gene has CDR1 SGDLS and CDR2 YYNGEE. The length of the CDR3 is 15 residues. DNA for the CDR3: TGTGCCAGCAGCGCAAGGACGGGGATCGCCGGGGAGCTGTTTTTT. It codes for CASSARTGIAGELFF.

Concerning this clone: The germline gene is not matched at one end of the junction; a read error may be the cause. The rearrangement joins TRBV5-3 to TRBJ1-2, with D tentatively TRBD1 (5 bases). Being an ORF, TRBV5-3 has a function that is uncertain. The CDR3 consists of 13 residues. The CDR3 here is CASSLEGVYGYTF. The CDR3 DNA follows: TGTGCCAGCAGCTTGGAAGGGGTGTATGGCTACACCTTC.

The chain carries TRBV6-5 and TRBJ1-5; a weak D match, TRBD1 (5 bases). V shed 5 bases and J shed 9 bases, with 20 bases lying between them. This CDR3 has 15 amino acids. Germline lookup yields CDR1 MNHEY and CDR2 SVGAGI. The CDR3 loop reads CASSTTGQGVSPQHF. As DNA, the CDR3 is TGTGCCAGCAGTACCACCGGGCAGGGCGTCTCGCCCCAGCATTTT.

J is TRBJ2-7 and V is TRBV10-3, with 12 positions matching TRBD2. Per germline, CDR1 ENHRY and CDR2 SYGVKD. CDR3 length: 16 amino acids. The junction had 3 bases not matched to a gene; V was cut back by 0 bases and J by 3 bases. CDR3 DNA: TGTGCCATCAGTGAGTCTCGGACTAGCGGGATCTACGAGCAGTACTTC. It specifies CAISESRTSGIYEQYF.

The rearrangement links TRBV19 to TRBJ2-7; perhaps TRBD1 as D (6 bases). Germline CDR1 reads LNHDA; CDR2 reads SQIVND (reference sequence). This CDR3 region has 12 residues. Trimming stripped 5 bases from V and 4 bases from J, with 9 bases between. CDR3 residues: CASSAGQYEQYF. Written as DNA, the CDR3 is TGTGCCAGTAGTGCCGGACAGTACGAGCAGTACTTC.

This clone has a single count. The chain combines TRBV28 with TRBJ1-3; perhaps TRBD1 as D (5 bases). Germline CDR1 MDHEN, CDR2 SYDVKM. The CDR3 covers 15 residues. Trimming stripped 4 bases from V and 0 bases from J, with 10 bases between. The CDR3 loop is CASSSTARSGNTIYF. As DNA, the CDR3 is TGTGCCAGCAGTTCGACAGCGCGCTCTGGAAACACCATATATTTT.

CDR3: CASSDVRSFGEQFF. The CDR3 DNA reads as TGTGCCAGCAGTGACGTCAGGTCCTTTGGGGAGCAGTTCTTC. The chain recombines TRBV2 with TRBJ2-1; no clear D. CDR1 and CDR2 from the germline V gene are SNHLY and FYNNEI. V was pared by 3 bases and J by 10 bases, with 16 bases between. The CDR3 extends over 14 amino acids.

The rearrangement joins TRBV28 to TRBJ1-2; TRBD1 aligns across 12 bases. This CDR3 spans 17 amino acids. Germline lookup yields CDR1 MDHEN and CDR2 SYDVKM. The trim removed 3 bases at V and 7 bases at J, leaving 12 bases unmatched. CDR3 bases: TGTGCCAGCAGTTTTGGAACTTTGGGACAGGGGGCGCGTGGCTACACCTTC. Encoded protein: CASSFGTLGQGARGYTF.

The chain employs TRBV11-3 and TRBJ1-3; TRBD1 matches at 8 bases. Germline values: CDR1 SGHNT, CDR2 YENEEA. This CDR3 region has 14 residues. Germline trimming cut 5 bases from V and 1 base from J; bases unmatched to any gene: 1. CDR3 in amino acids: CASSGQGSGNTIYF. CDR3 DNA: TGTGCCAGCAGCGGACAGGGTTCTGGAAACACCATATATTTT.

The V call is TRBV7-2, the J call TRBJ2-7, with TRBD2 matching over 9 bases. CDR3 length: 13 amino acids. The germline V gene has CDR1 SGHTA and CDR2 FQGNSA. V lost 7 bases, J lost 2 bases, and 3 bases stayed unmatched. The CDR3: CASNLAGTYEQYF. The CDR3 bases are TGTGCCAGCAACCTAGCGGGGACCTACGAGCAGTACTTC. Full variable domain (rest looked up from reference TRBV7-2 and TRBJ2-7): GAGVSQSPSNKVTEKGKDVELRCDPISGHTALYWYRQSLGQGLEFLIYFQGNSAPDKSGLPSDRFSAERTGGSVSTLTIQRTQQEDSAVYLCASNLAGTYEQYFGPGTRLTVT.

This clone came up once. In the same sample, other DNA sequences code for this CDR3. The rearrangement links TRBV29-1 to TRBJ1-1; D unclear. V shed 6 bases and J shed 0 bases, with 11 bases lying between them. Per the germline V gene, CDR1 is SQVTM and CDR2 is ANQGSEA. CDR3 length: 13 amino acids. The CDR3 is CSVARDMNTEAFF. Here the CDR3 DNA reads TGCAGCGTGGCCCGGGATATGAACACTGAAGCTTTCTTT.

This clone has just a few counts. This rearrangement joins TRBV10-3 to TRBJ1-1, with 7 bases fitting TRBD1. After removal of 7 bases from V and 5 bases from J, the junction contained 10 bases not matched to a gene. The germline V gene has CDR1 ENHRY and CDR2 SYGVKD. The CDR3 is made up of 14 amino acids. This chain's CDR3 is CAITGDPGGTEAFF. The CDR3 nucleotides read TGTGCCATCACCGGTGACCCAGGGGGGACTGAAGCTTTCTTT.

The CDR3 region has the DNA TGCAGCGGACAGGGGGCTGACATTCAGTACTTC. This sequence encodes CSGQGADIQYF. The chain combines TRBV29-1 with TRBJ2-4; 10 bases map to TRBD1. CDR1 and CDR2 (germline): SQVTM, ANQGSEA. CDR3 length: 11 residues. V shed 7 bases and J 8 bases; nucleotides not matched to a gene: 2.

The V call is TRBV4-1, the J call TRBJ2-7, with TRBD1 matching over 7 bases. CDR3 size: 14 residues. The germline V gene encodes CDR1 MGHRA and CDR2 YSYEKL. V lost 4 bases, J lost 0 bases, and 3 bases stayed unmatched. CDR3 in DNA: TGCGCCAGCAGCCGAGACAGGGACTCCTACGAGCAGTACTTC. It is translated as CASSRDRDSYEQYF.

V and J are TRBV27 and TRBJ1-3; D remains ambiguous. CDR3 length: 17 residues. Trimming removed 0 bases at V and 5 bases at J, with 17 bases between. The germline V gene has CDR1 MNHEY and CDR2 SMNVEV (reference sequence). The CDR3 sequence: CASSLSVGSLGRNTIYF. The CDR3 DNA is TGTGCCAGCAGTTTATCAGTAGGGTCGCTCGGCCGAAACACCATATATTTT.